The present T cell receptor beta chain was sequenced within a study of shared clonotypes between healthy human individuals. Clones were read by immunoSEQ multiplex PCR, and TCRdb kept only the in-frame ones, dropping some. The sample holds about 2.2 million clones; 80% to 95% are singletons and the top ten take less than 2%. For this clone: Its antigen is as yet unknown.

CD8 cells classed as naive were CD45RO-negative and positively selected for CCR7, excluding terminally differentiated effector memory CD45RA+ cells. Adults of Caucasian background living in Nashville, Tennessee made up all donors. J gave up 6 bases and V 1 base, and 4 bases lay outside the gene matches. CDR3 length: 14 amino acids. From germline, CDR1 is LGHNA and CDR2 YSLEER. Study-level points and caveats: Memory subsets generally showed lower estimated richness than naive subsets. The rarefaction results pointed to incomplete sorted-subset sequencing despite large depth.

The sequence was obtained from a man between 18 and 35 years old in good health. Some clones in this sample may be carry-over from other donors' samples. The sequenced material came from naive CD8+ T cells from PBMCs. The chain links TRBV4-3 to TRBJ2-7; TRBD2 agrees at 9 bases. DNA for the CDR3: TGCGCCAGCAGCCAAGGAGTTAGCGGGAGCGAGCAGTACTTC. It yields the protein CASSQGVSGSEQYF.